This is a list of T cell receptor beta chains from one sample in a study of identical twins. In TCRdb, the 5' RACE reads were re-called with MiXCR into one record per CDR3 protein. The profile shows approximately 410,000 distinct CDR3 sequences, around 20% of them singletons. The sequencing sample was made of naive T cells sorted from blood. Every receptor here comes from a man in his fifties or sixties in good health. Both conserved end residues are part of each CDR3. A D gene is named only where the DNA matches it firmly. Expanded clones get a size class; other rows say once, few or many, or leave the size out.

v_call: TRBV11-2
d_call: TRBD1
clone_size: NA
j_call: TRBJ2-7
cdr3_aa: CASSLESTGTGIYEQYF
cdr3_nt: TGTGCCAGCAGCTTAGAGTCCACCGGGACAGGGATCTACGAGCAGTACTTC

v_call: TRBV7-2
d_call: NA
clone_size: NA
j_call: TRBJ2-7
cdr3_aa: CASSQTANYEQYF
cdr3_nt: TGTGCCAGCAGCCAGACAGCTAACTACGAGCAGTACTTC

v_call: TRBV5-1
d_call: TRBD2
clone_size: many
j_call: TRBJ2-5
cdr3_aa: CASAAGTSLETQYF
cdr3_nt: TGCGCCAGCGCCGCCGGGACTAGCTTGGAGACCCAGTACTTC

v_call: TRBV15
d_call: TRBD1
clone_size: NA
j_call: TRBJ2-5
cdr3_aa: CATSRGDRGETQYF
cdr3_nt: TGTGCCACCAGCAGAGGGGACAGGGGAGAGACCCAGTACTTC

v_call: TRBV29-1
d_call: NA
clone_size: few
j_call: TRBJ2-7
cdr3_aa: CRAPQGGGYEQYF
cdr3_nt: TGCAGGGCTCCCCAAGGAGGAGGCTACGAGCAGTACTTC

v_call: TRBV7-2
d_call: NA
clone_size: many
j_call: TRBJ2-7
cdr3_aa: CASNSRYNPYEQYF
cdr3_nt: TGTGCCAGCAACTCTAGGTACAACCCCTACGAGCAGTACTTC

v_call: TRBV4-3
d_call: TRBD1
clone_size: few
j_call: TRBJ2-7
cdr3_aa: CASSQRQGGADEQYF
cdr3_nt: TGCGCCAGCAGCCAGCGACAGGGGGGAGCGGACGAGCAGTACTTC

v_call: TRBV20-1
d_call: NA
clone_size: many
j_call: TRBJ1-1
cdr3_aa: CSARITANTEAFF
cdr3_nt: TGCAGTGCTAGGATAACAGCTAACACTGAAGCTTTCTTT

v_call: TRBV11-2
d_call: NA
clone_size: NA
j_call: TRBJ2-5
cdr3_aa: CASSLGQVEKETQYF
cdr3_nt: TGTGCCAGCAGCTTAGGTCAGGTGGAAAAAGAGACCCAGTACTTC

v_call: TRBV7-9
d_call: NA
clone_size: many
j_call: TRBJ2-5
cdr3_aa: CASSLGGFWEYQETQYF
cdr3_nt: TGTGCCAGCAGCTTGGGCGGCTTTTGGGAGTACCAAGAGACCCAGTACTTC

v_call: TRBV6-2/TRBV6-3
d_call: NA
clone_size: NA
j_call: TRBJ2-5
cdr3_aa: CASSSPGGGRETQYF
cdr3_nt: TGTGCCAGCAGTTCGCCTGGAGGGGGACGAGAGACCCAGTACTTC

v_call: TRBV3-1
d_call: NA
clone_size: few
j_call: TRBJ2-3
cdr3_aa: CASSQGGTPARYF
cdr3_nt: TGTGCCAGCAGCCAAGGTGGGACCCCAGCACGATATTTT

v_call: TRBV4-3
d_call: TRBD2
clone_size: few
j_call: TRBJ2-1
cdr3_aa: CASSLRLAGVRDEQFF
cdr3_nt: TGCGCCAGCAGCTTACGACTAGCGGGAGTTCGGGATGAGCAGTTCTTC

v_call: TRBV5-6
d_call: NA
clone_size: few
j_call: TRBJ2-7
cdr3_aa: CASSPRYKKGGEQYF
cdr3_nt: TGTGCCAGCAGCCCCCGATACAAGAAGGGGGGTGAGCAGTACTTC

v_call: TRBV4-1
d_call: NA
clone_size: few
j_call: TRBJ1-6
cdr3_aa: CASSQDPRAGIGSPLHF
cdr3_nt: TGCGCCAGCAGCCAAGACCCCCGGGCAGGGATCGGTTCACCCCTCCACTTT

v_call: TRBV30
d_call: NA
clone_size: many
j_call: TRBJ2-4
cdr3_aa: CAWSAAKNIQYF
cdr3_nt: TGTGCCTGGAGTGCGGCCAAAAACATTCAGTACTTC

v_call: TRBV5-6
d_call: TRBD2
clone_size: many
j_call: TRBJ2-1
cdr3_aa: CASSTGGGRLNEQFF
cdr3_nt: TGTGCCAGCAGCACGGGGGGTGGCCGTCTCAATGAGCAGTTCTTC

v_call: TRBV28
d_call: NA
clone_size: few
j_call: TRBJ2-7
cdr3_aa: CATEGAYEQYF
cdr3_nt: TGTGCCACGGAAGGGGCCTACGAGCAGTACTTC

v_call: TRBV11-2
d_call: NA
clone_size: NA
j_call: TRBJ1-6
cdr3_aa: CASTFSGSNSPLHF
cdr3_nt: TGTGCCAGCACCTTTTCGGGTTCTAATTCACCCCTCCACTTT

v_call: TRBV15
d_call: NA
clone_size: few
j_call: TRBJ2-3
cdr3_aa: CATSRNSGTDTQYF
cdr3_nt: TGTGCCACCAGCAGGAATTCAGGAACAGATACGCAGTATTTT

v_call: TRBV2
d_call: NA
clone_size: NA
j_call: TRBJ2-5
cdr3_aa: CASSEPSKETQYF
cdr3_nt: TGTGCCAGCAGTGAGCCCTCGAAAGAGACCCAGTACTTC

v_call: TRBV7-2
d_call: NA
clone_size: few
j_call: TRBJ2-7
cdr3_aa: CASSPGRVSEQYF
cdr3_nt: TGTGCCAGCAGCCCAGGAAGGGTGTCCGAGCAGTACTTC

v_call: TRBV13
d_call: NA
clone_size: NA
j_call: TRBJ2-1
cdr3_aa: CASSLGPLATYNEQFF
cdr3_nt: TGTGCCAGCAGCTTAGGCCCACTAGCTACCTACAATGAGCAGTTCTTC

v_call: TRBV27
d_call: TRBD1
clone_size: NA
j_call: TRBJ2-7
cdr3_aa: CATKTGGSGQYF
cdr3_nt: TGTGCCACCAAGACAGGGGGCAGCGGGCAGTACTTC

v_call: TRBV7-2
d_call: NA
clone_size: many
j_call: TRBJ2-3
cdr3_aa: CASSLAPGVADTQYF
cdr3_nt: TGTGCCAGCAGCTTAGCTCCGGGAGTCGCAGATACGCAGTATTTT

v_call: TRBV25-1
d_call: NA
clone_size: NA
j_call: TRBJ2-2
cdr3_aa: CASTSLMANTGELFF
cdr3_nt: TGTGCCAGCACCAGCCTGATGGCGAACACCGGGGAGCTGTTTTTT

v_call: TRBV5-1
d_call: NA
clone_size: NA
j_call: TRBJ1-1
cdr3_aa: CASSLAVGRVANTEAFF
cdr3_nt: TGCGCCAGCAGCTTGGCGGTCGGTCGCGTCGCGAACACTGAAGCTTTCTTT

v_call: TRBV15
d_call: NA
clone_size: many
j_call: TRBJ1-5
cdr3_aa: CATSGGASSNQPQHF
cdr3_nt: TGTGCCACCAGCGGGGGCGCTTCGAGCAATCAGCCCCAGCATTTT

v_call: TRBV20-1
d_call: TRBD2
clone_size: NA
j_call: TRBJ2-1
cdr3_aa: CSARDAGLAGGYNEQFF
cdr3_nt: TGCAGTGCTAGAGATGCGGGACTAGCGGGGGGGTACAATGAGCAGTTCTTC

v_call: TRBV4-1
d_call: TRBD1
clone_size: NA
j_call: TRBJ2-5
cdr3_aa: CASSHSQGQGRETQYF
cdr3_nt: TGCGCCAGCAGCCATAGCCAGGGACAGGGGCGAGAGACCCAGTACTTC

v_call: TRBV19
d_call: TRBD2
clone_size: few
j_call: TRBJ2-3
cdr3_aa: CASQTSGGPYEQYF
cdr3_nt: TGTGCCAGTCAAACTAGCGGGGGGCCTTATGAGCAGTATTTT

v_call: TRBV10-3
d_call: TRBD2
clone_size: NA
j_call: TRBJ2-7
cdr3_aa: CAISESGGGHYEQYF
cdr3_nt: TGTGCCATCAGTGAGTCTGGCGGGGGGCACTACGAGCAGTACTTC

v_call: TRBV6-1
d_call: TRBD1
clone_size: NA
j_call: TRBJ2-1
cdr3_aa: CASRSRDRVYNEQFF
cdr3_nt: TGTGCCAGCAGAAGCCGGGACAGGGTGTACAATGAGCAGTTCTTC

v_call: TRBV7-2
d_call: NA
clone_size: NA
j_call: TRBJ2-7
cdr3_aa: CASSFLLLYEQYF
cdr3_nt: TGTGCCAGCAGCTTCCTTCTATTGTACGAGCAGTACTTC

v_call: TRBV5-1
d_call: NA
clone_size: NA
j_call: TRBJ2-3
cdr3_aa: CASSSGLWVTDTQYF
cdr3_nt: TGCGCCAGCAGCTCGGGACTTTGGGTCACAGATACGCAGTATTTT

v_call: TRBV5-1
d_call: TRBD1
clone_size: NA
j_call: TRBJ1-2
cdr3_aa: CASSPGQGRGYTF
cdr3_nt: TGCGCCAGCAGCCCCGGACAGGGAAGGGGCTACACCTTC

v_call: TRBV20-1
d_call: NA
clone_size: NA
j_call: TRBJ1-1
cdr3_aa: CSARAPVAENTEAFF
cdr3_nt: TGCAGTGCTAGAGCCCCGGTGGCAGAGAACACTGAAGCTTTCTTT

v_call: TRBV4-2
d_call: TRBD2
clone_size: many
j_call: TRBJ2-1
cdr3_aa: CASSQDPGLRNEQFF
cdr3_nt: TGTGCCAGCAGCCAAGATCCGGGACTAAGAAATGAGCAGTTCTTC

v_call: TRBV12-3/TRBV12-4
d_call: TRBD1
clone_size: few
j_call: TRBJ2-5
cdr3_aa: CASSFGQGRSETQYF
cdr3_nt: TGTGCCAGCAGTTTTGGACAGGGTCGTTCGGAGACCCAGTACTTC

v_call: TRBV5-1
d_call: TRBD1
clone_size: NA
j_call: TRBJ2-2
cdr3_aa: CASSLVPQGPGTGELFF
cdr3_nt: TGCGCCAGCAGCTTGGTCCCACAGGGGCCCGGCACCGGGGAGCTGTTTTTT

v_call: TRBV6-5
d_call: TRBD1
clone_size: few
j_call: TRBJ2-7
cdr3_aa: CASSYQGANGYSQYF
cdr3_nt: TGTGCCAGCAGTTATCAGGGGGCTAATGGGTACTCGCAGTACTTC

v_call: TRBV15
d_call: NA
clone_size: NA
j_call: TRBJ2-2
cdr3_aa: CATSRDVGGGELFF
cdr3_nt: TGTGCCACCAGCAGAGACGTAGGCGGCGGGGAGCTGTTTTTT

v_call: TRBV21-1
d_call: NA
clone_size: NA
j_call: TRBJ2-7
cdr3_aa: CASSKRWISGGASYEQYF
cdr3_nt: TGTGCCAGCAGCAAAAGGTGGATATCGGGGGGGGCGTCATACGAGCAGTACTTC

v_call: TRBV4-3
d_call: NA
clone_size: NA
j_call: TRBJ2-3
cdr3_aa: CASSQDPTDTQYF
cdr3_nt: TGCGCCAGCAGCCAAGATCCCACAGATACGCAGTATTTT

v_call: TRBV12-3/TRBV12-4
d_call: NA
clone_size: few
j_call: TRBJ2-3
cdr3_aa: CASRLLRGGVGVKDTQYF
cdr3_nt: TGTGCCAGCAGACTTCTCCGAGGGGGAGTGGGTGTTAAAGATACGCAGTATTTT

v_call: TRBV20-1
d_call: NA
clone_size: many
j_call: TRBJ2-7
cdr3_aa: CSARVFGTGDYEQYF
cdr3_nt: TGCAGTGCTAGAGTATTCGGGACGGGTGACTACGAGCAGTACTTC

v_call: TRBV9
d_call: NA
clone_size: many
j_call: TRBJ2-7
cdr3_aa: CASSVTETYEQYF
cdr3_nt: TGTGCCAGCAGCGTAACAGAGACCTACGAGCAGTACTTC

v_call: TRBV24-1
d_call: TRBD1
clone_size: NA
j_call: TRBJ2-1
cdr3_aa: CATSGTLRDRVSYEQFF
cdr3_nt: TGTGCCACCAGTGGCACGCTGCGGGACAGGGTCAGCTATGAGCAGTTCTTC

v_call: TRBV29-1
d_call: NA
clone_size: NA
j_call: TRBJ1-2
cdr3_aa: CSAQVFPGYTF
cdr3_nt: TGCAGCGCCCAGGTTTTTCCTGGCTACACCTTC

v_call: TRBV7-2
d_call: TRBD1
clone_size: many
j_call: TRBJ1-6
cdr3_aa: CASSLVKGQGFSPLHF
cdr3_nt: TGTGCCAGCAGCTTAGTTAAAGGACAGGGATTTTCACCCCTCCACTTT

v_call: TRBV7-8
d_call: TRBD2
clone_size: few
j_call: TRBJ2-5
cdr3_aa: CASSLFLSRTSGKYQETQYF
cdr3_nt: TGTGCCAGCAGCTTATTCTTATCTAGGACTAGCGGGAAGTACCAAGAGACCCAGTACTTC

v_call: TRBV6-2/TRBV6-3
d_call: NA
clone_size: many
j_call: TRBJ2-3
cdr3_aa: CASTRDSGTDTQYF
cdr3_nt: TGTGCCAGCACCAGGGATTCGGGCACAGATACGCAGTATTTT

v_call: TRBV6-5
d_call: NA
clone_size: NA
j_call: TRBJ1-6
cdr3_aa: CASNYGGPQNSPLHF
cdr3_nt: TGTGCCAGCAATTATGGGGGCCCCCAGAATTCACCCCTCCACTTT

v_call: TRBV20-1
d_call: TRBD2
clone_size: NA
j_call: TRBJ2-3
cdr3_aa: CSAPTSGRPADTQYF
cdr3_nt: TGCAGTGCCCCGACTAGCGGGAGACCAGCAGATACGCAGTATTTT

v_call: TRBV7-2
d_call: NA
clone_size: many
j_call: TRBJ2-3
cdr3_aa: CASSQMVTDTQYF
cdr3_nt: TGTGCCAGCAGCCAAATGGTCACAGATACGCAGTATTTT

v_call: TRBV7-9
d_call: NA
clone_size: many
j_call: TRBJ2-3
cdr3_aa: CASSLGISTDTQYF
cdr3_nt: TGTGCCAGCAGCTTGGGCATTAGCACAGATACGCAGTATTTT

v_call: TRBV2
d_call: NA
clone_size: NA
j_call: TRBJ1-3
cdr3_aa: CASTSESGNTIYF
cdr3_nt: TGTGCCAGCACCTCCGAATCTGGAAACACCATATATTTT

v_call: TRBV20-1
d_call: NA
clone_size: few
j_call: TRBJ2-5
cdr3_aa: CSALGGGPKETQYF
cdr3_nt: TGCAGTGCTCTAGGGGGAGGGCCAAAAGAGACCCAGTACTTC